This TCR beta chain was profiled in a study of beta chain features in type 1 diabetes. On the study more broadly: Age, gender and cell yields were alike across patients and healthy donors.

This clone was recorded a few times. Its specificity is unknown. Study-wide results and caveats: In every one of the four CD4+ subsets, TCRB CDR3s were moderately but significantly shorter in Type 1 diabetes patients.

Expressed TCRB transcripts were sequenced after all isolated RNA was converted to cDNA. This table comes from immunoSEQ multiplex PCR, and its TCRdb copy is limited to in-frame clones, with some not included. The table records approximately 170,000 clones, 7.8% of them present only once. This sequence was found in a woman between 35 and 50 years old with type 1 diabetes. The specimen was central memory CD4+ T cells from blood.

The DNA for the CDR3 is TGTGCCAGCAGTGAGGGAGCGGGAGTGTACGAGCAGTACTTC. Protein: CASSEGAGVYEQYF. The J gene is TRBJ2-7, the V gene TRBV7-2, with TRBD2 matching over 8 bases. The CDR3 sequence is 14 residues long. V shed 6 bases and J 4 bases; nucleotides not matched to a gene: 8. CDR1 is SGHTA and CDR2 is FQGNSA in the germline V gene.